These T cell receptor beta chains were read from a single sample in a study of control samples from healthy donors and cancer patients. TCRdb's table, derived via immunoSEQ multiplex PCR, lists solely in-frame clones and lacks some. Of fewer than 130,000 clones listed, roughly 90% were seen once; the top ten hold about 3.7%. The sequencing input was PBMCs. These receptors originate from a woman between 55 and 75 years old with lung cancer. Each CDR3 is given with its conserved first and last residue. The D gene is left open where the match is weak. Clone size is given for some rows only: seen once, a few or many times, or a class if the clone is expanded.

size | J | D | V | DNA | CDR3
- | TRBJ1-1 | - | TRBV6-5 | TGTGCCAGCAGTATAACCAGGGCCTCGGCAGCTTTCTTT | CASSITRASAAFF
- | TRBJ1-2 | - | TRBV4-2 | TGTGCCAGCAGCCAAGCGCAGGGGTTGGACGGCTACACCTTC | CASSQAQGLDGYTF
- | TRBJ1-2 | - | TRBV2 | TGTGCCAGCACTGTCGGACCCTATGGCTACACCTTC | CASTVGPYGYTF
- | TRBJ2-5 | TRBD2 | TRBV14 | TGTGCCAGCAGCCCTCGGACTAGCGGGACCCAGTACTTC | CASSPRTSGTQYF
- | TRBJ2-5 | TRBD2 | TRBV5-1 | TGCGCCAGCAGCTTGGAGCTAGCGGGGGGGGAGACCCAGTACTTC | CASSLELAGGETQYF
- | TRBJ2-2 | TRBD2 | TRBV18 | TGTGCCAGCTCACCACTCTCGACTAGCGGGGAGTTTGACGGGGAGCTGTTTTTT | CASSPLSTSGEFDGELFF
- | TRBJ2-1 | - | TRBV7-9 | TGTGCCAGCAGCCCATCGGGACGCTACAATGAGCAGTTCTTC | CASSPSGRYNEQFF
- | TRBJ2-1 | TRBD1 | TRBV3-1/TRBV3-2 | TGTGCCAGCAGCCAAGGACTGGGACAGGGGGTCTACAATGAGCAGTTCTTC | CASSQGLGQGVYNEQFF
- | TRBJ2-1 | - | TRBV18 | TGTGCCAGCTCGTCCGACGCTGCAGAGCAGTTCTTC | CASSSDAAEQFF
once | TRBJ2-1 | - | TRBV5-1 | TGCGCCAGCAGCTTGGCAGCCAACTCCTACAATGAGCAGTTCTTC | CASSLAANSYNEQFF
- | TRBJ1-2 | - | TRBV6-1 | TGTGCCAGCAGTGATCTCCTCGGAGGTAACTATGGCTACACCTTC | CASSDLLGGNYGYTF
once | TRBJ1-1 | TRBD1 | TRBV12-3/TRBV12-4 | TGTGCCAGCAGTTTCCGACAGGGGATTGCCGCTTTCTTT | CASSFRQGIAAFF
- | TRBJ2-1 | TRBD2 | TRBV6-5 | TGTGCCAGCAGGTTCGGACTAGCGGGGGGCCTTGAGCAGTTCTTC | CASRFGLAGGLEQFF
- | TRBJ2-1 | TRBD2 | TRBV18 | TGTGCCAGCTCACCACTAGCGGGAGGCTCCTACAATGAGCAGTTCTTC | CASSPLAGGSYNEQFF
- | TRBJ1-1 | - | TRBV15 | TGTGCCACCAGCAGAGCGTCCGGGCCTGAAAAAGCTTTCTTT | CATSRASGPEKAFF
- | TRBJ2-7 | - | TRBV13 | TGTGCCAGCAGAAGTAAGGGTGGCAGGGGTATGGAGCAGTACTTC | CASRSKGGRGMEQYF
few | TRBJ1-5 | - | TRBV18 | TGTGCCAGCTCACCTAGCAGTTCTGCTGATCAGCCCCAGCATTTT | CASSPSSSADQPQHF
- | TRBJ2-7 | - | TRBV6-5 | TGTGCCAGCAAGAGGGAGGGGGGAGGGTACGAGCAGTACTTC | CASKREGGGYEQYF
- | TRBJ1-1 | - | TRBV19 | TGTGCCAGTAAAGCGGAGAACAGCCTAACTTCGAACACTGAAGCTTTCTTT | CASKAENSLTSNTEAFF
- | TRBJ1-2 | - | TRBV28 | TGTGCCAGCAGTTTAATTAGGAATCAAGGCTACACCTTC | CASSLIRNQGYTF
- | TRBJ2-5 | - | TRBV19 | TGTGCCAGTAGTCCCGGAGGGAGGAGTGAGACCCAGTACTTC | CASSPGGRSETQYF
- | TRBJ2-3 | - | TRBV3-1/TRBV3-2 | TGTGCCAGCAGCCATGGGGCAGATACGCAGTATTTT | CASSHGADTQYF
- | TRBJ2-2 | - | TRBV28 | TGTGCCAGCAGTGGGGGGACCTTTAACACCGGGGAGCTGTTTTTT | CASSGGTFNTGELFF
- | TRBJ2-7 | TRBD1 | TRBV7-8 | TGTGCCAGCAGCGCCCCCCTCCGGGACAGAGTCTCCTACGAGCAGTACTTC | CASSAPLRDRVSYEQYF
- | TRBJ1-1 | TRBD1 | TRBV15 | TGTGCCACCAGCAGGTTCGGGGGGACAGGGGGAGGCCTGAACACTGAAGCTTTCTTT | CATSRFGGTGGGLNTEAFF